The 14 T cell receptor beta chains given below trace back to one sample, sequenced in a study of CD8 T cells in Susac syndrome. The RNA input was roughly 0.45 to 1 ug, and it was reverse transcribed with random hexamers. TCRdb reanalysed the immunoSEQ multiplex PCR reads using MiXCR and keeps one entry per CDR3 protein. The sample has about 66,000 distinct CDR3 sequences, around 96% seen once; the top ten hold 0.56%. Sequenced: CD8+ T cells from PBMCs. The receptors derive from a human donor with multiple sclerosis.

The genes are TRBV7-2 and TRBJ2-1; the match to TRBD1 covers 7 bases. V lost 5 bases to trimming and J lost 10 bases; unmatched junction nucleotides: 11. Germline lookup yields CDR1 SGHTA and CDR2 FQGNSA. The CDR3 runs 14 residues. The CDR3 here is CASSTRAGGQEQFF. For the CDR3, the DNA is TGTGCCAGCAGCACCCGTGCTGGGGGACAGGAGCAGTTCTTC.

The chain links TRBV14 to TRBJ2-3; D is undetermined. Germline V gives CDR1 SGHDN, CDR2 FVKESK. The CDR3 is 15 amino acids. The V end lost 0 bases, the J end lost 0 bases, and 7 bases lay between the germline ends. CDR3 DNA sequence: TGTGCCAGCAGCCAAGAGCGACGCAGCACAGATACGCAGTATTTT. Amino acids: CASSQERRSTDTQYF.

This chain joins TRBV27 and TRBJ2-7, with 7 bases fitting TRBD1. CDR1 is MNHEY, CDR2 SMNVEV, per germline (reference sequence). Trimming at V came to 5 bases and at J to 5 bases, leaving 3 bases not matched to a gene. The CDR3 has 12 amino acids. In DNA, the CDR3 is TGTGCCAGCAGTGCGACAGGGAACGAGCAGTACTTC. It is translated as CASSATGNEQYF.

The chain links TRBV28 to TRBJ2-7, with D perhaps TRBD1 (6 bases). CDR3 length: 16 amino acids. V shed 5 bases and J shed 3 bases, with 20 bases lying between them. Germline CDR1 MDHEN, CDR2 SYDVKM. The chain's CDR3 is CASSPGVTGPFYEQYF. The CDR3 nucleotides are TGTGCCAGCAGTCCAGGAGTCACAGGGCCATTCTACGAGCAGTACTTC.

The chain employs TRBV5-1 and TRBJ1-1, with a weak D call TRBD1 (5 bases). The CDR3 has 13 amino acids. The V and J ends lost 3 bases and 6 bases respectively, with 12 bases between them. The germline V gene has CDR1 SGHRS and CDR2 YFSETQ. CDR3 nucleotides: TGCGCCAGCAGCTACGGGACTCCGTCTGAAGCTTTCTTT. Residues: CASSYGTPSEAFF.

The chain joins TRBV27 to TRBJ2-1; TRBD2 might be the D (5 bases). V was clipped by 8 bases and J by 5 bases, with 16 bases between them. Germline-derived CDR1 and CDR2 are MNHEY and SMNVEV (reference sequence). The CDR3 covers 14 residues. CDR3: CASRPPGKDNEQFF. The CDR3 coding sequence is TGTGCCAGCCGGCCCCCCGGGAAGGACAATGAGCAGTTCTTC.

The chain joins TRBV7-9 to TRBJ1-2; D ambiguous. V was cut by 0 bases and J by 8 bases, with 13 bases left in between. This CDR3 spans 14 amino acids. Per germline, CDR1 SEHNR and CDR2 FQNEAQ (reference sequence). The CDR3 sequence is CASSLAPTRGGYTF. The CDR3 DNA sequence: TGTGCCAGCAGCTTAGCCCCGACCCGTGGAGGCTACACCTTC. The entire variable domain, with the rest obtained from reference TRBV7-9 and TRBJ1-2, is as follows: DTGVSQNPRHKITKRGQNVTFRCDPISEHNRLYWYRQTLGQGPEFLTYFQNEAQLEKSRLLSDRFSAERPKGSFSTLEIQRTEQGDSAMYLCASSLAPTRGGYTFGSGTRLTVV.

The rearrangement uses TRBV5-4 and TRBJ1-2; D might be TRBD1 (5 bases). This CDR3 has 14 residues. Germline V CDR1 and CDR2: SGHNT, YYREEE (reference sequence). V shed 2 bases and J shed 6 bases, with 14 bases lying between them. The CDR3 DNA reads TGTGCCAGCAGCTTCCAAGGGACCGCGAATGGCTACACCTTC. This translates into CASSFQGTANGYTF.

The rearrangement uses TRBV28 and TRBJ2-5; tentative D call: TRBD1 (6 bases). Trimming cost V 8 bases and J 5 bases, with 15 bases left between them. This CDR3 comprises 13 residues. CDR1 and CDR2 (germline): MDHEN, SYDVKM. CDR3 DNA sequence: TGTGCCAGCGGGGCCAGGGGTATGGAGACCCAGTACTTC. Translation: CASGARGMETQYF. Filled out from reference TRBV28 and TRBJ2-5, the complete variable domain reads DVKVTQSSRYLVKRTGEKVFLECVQDMDHENMFWYRQDPGLGLRLIYFSYDVKMKEKGDIPEGYSVSREKKERFSLILESASTNQTSMYLCASGARGMETQYFGPGTRLLVL.

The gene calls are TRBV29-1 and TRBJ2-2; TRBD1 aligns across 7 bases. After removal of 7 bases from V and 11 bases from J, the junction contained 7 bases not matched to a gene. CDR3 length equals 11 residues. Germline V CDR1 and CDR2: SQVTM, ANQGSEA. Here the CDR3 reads CSASGTAELFF. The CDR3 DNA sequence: TGCAGCGCCTCCGGGACAGCCGAGCTGTTTTTT.

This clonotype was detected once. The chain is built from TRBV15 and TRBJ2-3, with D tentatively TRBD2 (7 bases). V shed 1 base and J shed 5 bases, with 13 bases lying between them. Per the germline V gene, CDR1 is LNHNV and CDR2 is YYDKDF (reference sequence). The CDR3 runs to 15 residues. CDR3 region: CATSRGREGGDTQYF. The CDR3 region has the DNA TGTGCCACCAGCAGAGGCAGGGAGGGGGGAGATACGCAGTATTTT.

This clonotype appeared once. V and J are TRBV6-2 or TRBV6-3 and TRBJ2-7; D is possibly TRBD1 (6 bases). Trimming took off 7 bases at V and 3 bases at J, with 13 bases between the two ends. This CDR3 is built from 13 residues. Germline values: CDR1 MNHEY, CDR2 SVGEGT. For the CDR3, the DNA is TGTGCCAGCACAAAAGACAGGATCTACGAGCAGTACTTC. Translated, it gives CASTKDRIYEQYF.

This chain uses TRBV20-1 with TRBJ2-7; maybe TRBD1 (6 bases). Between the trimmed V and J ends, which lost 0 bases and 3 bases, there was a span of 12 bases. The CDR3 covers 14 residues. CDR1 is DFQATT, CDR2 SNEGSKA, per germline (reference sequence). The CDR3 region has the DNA TGCAGTGCTAGAGAAACAGGGTCGGGCTACGAGCAGTACTTC. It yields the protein CSARETGSGYEQYF.

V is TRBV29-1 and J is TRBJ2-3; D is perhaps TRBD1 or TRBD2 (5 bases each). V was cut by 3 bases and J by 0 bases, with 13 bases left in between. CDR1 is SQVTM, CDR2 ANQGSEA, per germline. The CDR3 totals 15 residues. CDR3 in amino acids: CSVDGWGLSTDTQYF. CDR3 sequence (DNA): TGCAGCGTTGATGGTTGGGGGTTAAGCACAGATACGCAGTATTTT.